This TCR beta chain stems from a study of blood T cell repertoires in COVID-19. Whole-study context: Samples taken during acute and convalescent COVID-19 were collected in the United States, Italy and Spain.

Authors' analysis steps: Reference gene primer amplification yielded estimated nucleated cell counts. Some clones are missing from TCRdb's copy, which holds only in-frame ones; the method was immunoSEQ multiplex PCR. The DNA gave D and trimming, while V, J and clone size come from that table. The profile shows 470,000 or so clones, about 89% of them singletons. Trimming stripped 3 bases from V and 2 bases from J, with 24 bases between. The CDR3 consists of 18 residues. Germline-derived CDR1 and CDR2 are SGHNT and YYREEE (reference sequence). This clonotype originated in a woman younger than 45 with acute or convalescent COVID-19. The sequencing sample was made of peripheral blood. The J gene is TRBJ2-7, the V gene TRBV5-4; possible D gene TRBD2, 6 bases. The CDR3 reads CASSSNPYRDSETYEQYF. CDR3 DNA sequence: TGTGCCAGCAGCTCTAACCCGTACCGGGACTCTGAGACCTACGAGCAGTACTTC.